The entry below describes one T cell receptor beta chain. Its specific antigen is unknown. No much larger clone is present one base from it, and per-base qualities are unavailable. These reads were obtained on an Illumina HiSeq 2500. Quantitative 5'-RACE with molecular barcodes was the method used to prepare the TCR beta libraries. The paper's processing steps were these. Disease-linked TCR variants were identified with a new computational method built on a probabilistic model of VDJ rearrangement. Starting from the raw public reads, TCRdb applied fastp trimming at Q25, assembled clones with MiXCR and retained in-frame beta chains. Identical CDR3 protein sequences are pooled into one entry, listed with their most common genes and DNA. These V and J calls are TCRdb output, not the study's own analysis. Counted in this sample were 350,000 to 400,000 distinct CDR3 sequences; roughly 20% of them appeared once. Less than 15% of the sample belongs to the ten largest clones.

The data are from a study of CD8 T cells in ankylosing spondylitis (dated by TCRdb to about 2017). At the level of the whole study: The study profiled T cell receptor beta repertoires in healthy donors and ankylosing spondylitis patients to find disease-linked TCR variants. The full study cohort was made up of 20 to 25 ankylosing spondylitis patients and 108 healthy donors. Peripheral blood was sampled, and synovial fluid was additionally collected from ankylosing spondylitis patients. Here is what the overall study found, with its caveats: Some TCR beta motif variants had previously been reported in synovial fluid and blood of reactive arthritis patients, which suggested common disease-initiation mechanisms. A TCR beta motif of several highly homologous amino acid variants appeared characteristic of blood from ankylosing spondylitis patients. The disease-linked clones were reported as significantly enriched in matched synovial fluid samples from ankylosing spondylitis patients. A CD8+ phenotype was shown by the disease-linked clones, which were found at relatively low frequencies in peripheral blood.

The germline V gene supplies CDR1 SGHRS and CDR2 YFSETQ. The CDR3 sequence holds 15 residues, the cysteine and phenylalanine included. CDR3 DNA is the only sequence kept; it has 45 bases, read in frame from the first base. Trimming at the junction amounts to 3 bases on V and 3 bases on J, and the germline ends lie 16 bases apart. The chain links TRBV5-1 with TRBJ2-7; a weak D assignment points to TRBD2 (5 bases agree). This receptor was obtained from a male donor with ankylosing spondylitis or in good health (not recorded which). Specimen: blood, either unsorted or a sorted T cell fraction (not recorded which). The DNA reads TGCGCCAGCAGCTCTTCCTGGGTGGGGAGCTACGAGCAGTACTTC. This codes for CASSSSWVGSYEQYF. Here the CDR3 is joined to the reference TRBV5-1 and TRBJ2-7 genes, and the full variable domain is: KAGVTQTPRYLIKTRGQQVTLSCSPISGHRSVSWYQQTPGQGLQFLFEYFSETQRNKGNFPGRFSGRQFSNSRSEMNVSTLELGDSALYLCASSSSWVGSYEQYFGPGTRLTVT.